This T cell receptor beta chain was recovered during a study of T cell responses to AZD1222 COVID-19 vaccine. General study results and limits: Sampling that yielded the repertoires occurred only after the peak T cell response. Regions left unmutated in variants are reportedly the target of nearly half of spike-specific TCRs. Baseline serostatus was positive in only a handful of AZD1222 recipients.

As concerns this clone: Its specificity is unknown.

TCRdb keeps only in-frame clones here, not all; method: immunoSEQ multiplex PCR. Its clone listing holds 150,000 or so clones. Sequenced input: peripheral blood. The clonotype originates from an adult in good health.

CDR3 nucleotide sequence: TGTGCTAGTGGTTTGTCGGGGAGGGGGCCTGAAGCTTTCTTT. Protein sequence: CASGLSGRGPEAFF. V and J are TRBV12-5 and TRBJ1-1, with 7 bases that match TRBD1. V shed 2 bases, J shed 6 bases, and the junction held 6 bases outside the gene matches. The CDR3 has 14 amino acids. Germline V gene data show CDR1 as LGHNT and CDR2 as FRNRAP.